The present TCR beta chain was sequenced within a study of blood T cell repertoires in COVID-19. Study-level background: PBMCs, B-cell-depleted T cells, or T cells provided the cDNA or gDNA that made up the material.

Germline CDR1 reads MDHEN; CDR2 reads SYDVKM. This CDR3 has 17 residues. The J segment lost 0 bases and the V segment lost 7 bases, leaving 9 bases of the junction unmatched. Authors' processing steps: Reference gene primer amplification in the assay estimated nucleated cell counts. Only in-frame clones appear in the TCRdb table, and some are missing; sequencing was by immunoSEQ multiplex PCR. That table supplies the V and J calls and clone size; D and trimming were determined from the DNA. Of some 94,000 clones in the sample, roughly 85% were seen once. Patients of the Seattle cohort, enrolled during active infection, were followed longitudinally.

Sequencing input: peripheral blood. The V and J genes are TRBV28 and TRBJ2-6; TRBD2 agrees at 7 bases. The clonotype comes from a woman in her sixties with COVID-19, enrolled during active disease. The CDR3 nucleotides read TGTGCCAGCACCGCCGTGGGGGGGAACTCTGGGGCCAACGTCCTGACTTTC. It translates to CASTAVGGNSGANVLTF.